What follows is one TCR beta chain and its context. Its cognate antigen is unknown. This entry is derived from a study of shared clonotypes between healthy human individuals. The CDR3 length is 12 residues. CD8 cells classed as naive were CD45RO-negative and positively selected for CCR7, excluding terminally differentiated effector memory CD45RA+ cells. On sorted subsets, replicate PCRs used roughly 190 ng DNA, or about 33,000 T cell genomes. Profiled with immunoSEQ multiplex PCR; TCRdb holds only in-frame clones, not every one. The repertoire includes nearly 2 million clones, approximately 94% of them detected once, and around 1% sits in the top ten. Study observations and caveats: Larger estimated richness was generally seen in naive subsets than in memory subsets. The sole specimen, blood, was sampled, and tissue repertoires likely differ.

The chain recombines TRBV21-1 with TRBJ2-3. TRBV21-1 constitutes a pseudogene. Input material: naive CD8+ T cells sorted from blood. This receptor was obtained from a man aged 18 to 30 in good health. The CDR3 loop reads CASSIRTDTQYF. The CDR3 region has the DNA TGTGCCAGCAGCATTCGCACAGATACGCAGTATTTT.